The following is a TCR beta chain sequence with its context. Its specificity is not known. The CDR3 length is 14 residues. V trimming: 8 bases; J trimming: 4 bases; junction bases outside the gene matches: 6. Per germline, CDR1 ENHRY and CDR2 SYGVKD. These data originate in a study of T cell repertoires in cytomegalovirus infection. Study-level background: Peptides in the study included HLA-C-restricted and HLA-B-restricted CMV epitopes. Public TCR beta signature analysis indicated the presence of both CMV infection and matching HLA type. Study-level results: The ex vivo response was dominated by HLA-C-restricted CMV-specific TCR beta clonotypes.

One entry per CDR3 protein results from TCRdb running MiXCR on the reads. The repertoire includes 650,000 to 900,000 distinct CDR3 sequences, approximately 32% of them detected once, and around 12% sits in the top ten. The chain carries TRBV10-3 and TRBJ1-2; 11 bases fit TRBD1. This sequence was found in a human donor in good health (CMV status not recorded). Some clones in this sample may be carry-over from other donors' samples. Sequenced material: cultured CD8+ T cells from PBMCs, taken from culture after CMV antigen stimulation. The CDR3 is CAIGGTGGSYGYTF. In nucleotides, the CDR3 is TGTGCCATCGGGGGGACAGGGGGATCCTATGGCTACACCTTC.